The clone carrying this T cell receptor (beta chain) was detected many times. Its antigen remains unidentified. The data derive from a study of T cells in Graves' hyperthyroidism and ophthalmopathy. J lost 2 bases, V lost 7 bases, and 5 bases had no gene match. Per germline, CDR1 MNHEY and CDR2 SVGEGT. The CDR3 covers 14 residues. TCR beta CDR3 regions were amplified from RNA. HTBI primers were used for first-round RT-PCR of the TCR CDR3. TCRdb re-called the multiplex PCR reads with MiXCR, one entry per CDR3 protein. The table shows 700,000 or so distinct CDR3 sequences, with roughly 15% occurring only once. Study-wide points: It was a median approximately six months before onset that the model predicted ophthalmopathy.

Patients were excluded because of uncontrolled infection, other autoimmune disease, pregnancy or lactation. This TCR was recovered from a woman aged 45-59 years with Graves' ophthalmopathy. The genes are TRBV6-2 or TRBV6-3 and TRBJ2-7, with TRBD1 matching 10 bases. The specimen sequenced was blood. The CDR3 bases are TGTGCCAGCAATAGACAGGGGGCCCCCTACGAGCAGTACTTC. Amino acid sequence: CASNRQGAPYEQYF.